These T cell receptor beta chains were read from a single sample in a study of a mutant IDH1 vaccine in newly diagnosed glioma. The data were produced by immunoSEQ multiplex PCR, yet TCRdb's version contains in-frame clones alone and is incomplete. The table has 40,000 to 60,000 clones, roughly three quarters seen once. Their antigen targets remain unknown. This material consisted of PBMCs, taken from a glioma patient whose treatment included an IDH1 peptide vaccine. These receptors all come from a man aged 40-49 years with glioma. The CDR3 runs from the conserved cysteine through the conserved F or W. A D gene is named only where the DNA matches it firmly. Size values are once, few and many counts, or a class for expanded clones, and some rows have none.

D	size	V	J	DNA	CDR3
TRBD2	NA	TRBV7-9	TRBJ2-5	TGTGCCAGCGACCCCAGCGGGGGGGCCCAAGAGACCCAGTACTTC	CASDPSGGAQETQYF
TRBD2	few	TRBV5-1	TRBJ2-2	TGCGCCAGCAGCCGTGGACTAGCGGGGGCGACCGGGGAGCTGTTTTTT	CASSRGLAGATGELFF
NA	NA	TRBV5-1	TRBJ2-6	TGCGCCAGCAGTCAAGACAGGGCCAACGTCCTGACTTTC	CASSQDRANVLTF
TRBD1	once	TRBV5-1	TRBJ2-5	TGCGCCAGCAGCTTGGGACAGGGGTATCGGGAGACCCAGTACTTC	CASSLGQGYRETQYF
NA	NA	TRBV5-1	TRBJ2-7	TGCGCCAGCAGCTTGGCCCAGACAAGGTGGTTCGAGCAGTACTTC	CASSLAQTRWFEQYF
NA	NA	TRBV19	TRBJ1-1	TGTGCCAGTAGCCGGAGCAGGACGAACACTGAAGCTTTCTTT	CASSRSRTNTEAFF
NA	NA	TRBV2	TRBJ2-1	TGTGCCAGCTCGACCCTACTTGGCAATGAGCAGTTCTTC	CASSTLLGNEQFF
NA	once	TRBV5-6	TRBJ1-4	TGTGCCAGCAGCTTGGGGTTAACTAATGAAAAACTGTTTTTT	CASSLGLTNEKLFF
NA	NA	TRBV6-5	TRBJ1-5	TGTGCCAGCAGACCCCCCGGGCAGGCTAATCAGCCCCAGCATTTT	CASRPPGQANQPQHF
NA	NA	TRBV9	TRBJ1-3	TGTGCCAGCAGCGTAGAATTGGCCCTCTCTGGAAACACCATATATTTT	CASSVELALSGNTIYF
TRBD1	NA	TRBV5-1	TRBJ1-2	TGCGCCAGCAGCATAAATACAGGGGTAGGCTACACCTTC	CASSINTGVGYTF
TRBD2	NA	TRBV7-9	TRBJ2-3	TGTGCCAGCAGTCGCCTCGGCGGGGGGGCTCACGATACGCAGTATTTT	CASSRLGGGAHDTQYF
NA	NA	TRBV4-1	TRBJ2-5	TGCGCCAGCAGCCAAGGTCAGGGACTGACGACGGAGACCCAGTACTTC	CASSQGQGLTTETQYF
NA	few	TRBV6-5	TRBJ1-5	TGTGCCAGCAGTTACTATAGCAATCAGCCCCAGCATTTT	CASSYYSNQPQHF
NA	once	TRBV6-6	TRBJ1-1	TGTGCCAGCAGTCGCACGGGGTTGAACACTGAAGCTTTCTTT	CASSRTGLNTEAFF
NA	NA	TRBV6-1	TRBJ2-2	TGTGCCAGCAAATCACTGGGTCGGGGCGGGGAGCTGTTTTTT	CASKSLGRGGELFF
TRBD2	NA	TRBV7-8	TRBJ2-7	TGTGCCAGCAGTTATACCGGGACTAGCCCCTACGAGCAGTACTTC	CASSYTGTSPYEQYF
NA	NA	TRBV7-2	TRBJ2-2	TGTGCCAGCAGACCCGGCCTCATCGCGGCCGGGGAGCTGTTTTTT	CASRPGLIAAGELFF
TRBD1	NA	TRBV2	TRBJ2-7	TGTGCCAGCAGTGAAAGGGACAGAGTCTACGAGCAGTACTTC	CASSERDRVYEQYF
NA	NA	TRBV6-6	TRBJ2-1	TGTGCCAGCAGTTACCTGCCAGCTCATGAGCAGTTCTTC	CASSYLPAHEQFF
TRBD2	NA	TRBV5-6	TRBJ2-5	TGTGCCAGCAGCAAAACTAGCGGGGGGGGTGAGACCCAGTACTTC	CASSKTSGGGETQYF
TRBD1	NA	TRBV29-1	TRBJ1-3	TGCAGCGTGGGGACAGGAGTTGGAAACACCATATATTTT	CSVGTGVGNTIYF
NA	NA	TRBV10-3	TRBJ2-7	TGTGCCATCAGTGATCTTTCGGCAAATCCCTCCTACGAGCAGTACTTC	CAISDLSANPSYEQYF
NA	NA	TRBV11-2	TRBJ2-1	TGTGCCAGCAGCTCAGGGGGGCGCAATGAGCAGTTCTTC	CASSSGGRNEQFF
NA	NA	TRBV7-8	TRBJ2-7	TGTGCCAGCAGCTTAGCACAGGGCCCCTCCTACGAGCAGTACTTC	CASSLAQGPSYEQYF
NA	NA	TRBV29-1	TRBJ2-3	TGCAGCGGCTGGGACACCCTTCGAAGCACAGATACGCAGTATTTT	CSGWDTLRSTDTQYF